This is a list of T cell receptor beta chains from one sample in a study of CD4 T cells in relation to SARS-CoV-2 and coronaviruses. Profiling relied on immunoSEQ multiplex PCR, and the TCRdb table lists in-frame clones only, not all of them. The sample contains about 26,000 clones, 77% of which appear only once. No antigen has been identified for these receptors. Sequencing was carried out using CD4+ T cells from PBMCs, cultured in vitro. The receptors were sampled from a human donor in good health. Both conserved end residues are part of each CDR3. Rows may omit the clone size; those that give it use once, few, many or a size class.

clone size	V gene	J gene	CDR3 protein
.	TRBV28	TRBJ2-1	CASSSTGGTYNEQFF
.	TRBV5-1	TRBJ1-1	CASSSTGGRTEAFF
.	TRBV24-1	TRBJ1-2	CATSDPRTGKYTF
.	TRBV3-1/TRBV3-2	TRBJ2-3	CASSQGPGDGQYF
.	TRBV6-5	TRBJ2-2	CASRHSGGAPGELFF
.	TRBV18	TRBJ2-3	CASSTSQGEVTDTQYF
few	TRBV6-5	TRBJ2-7	CASSSDGSSYEQYF
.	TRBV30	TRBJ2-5	CAWTSPGVRTQYF
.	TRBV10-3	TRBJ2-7	CAIRGTGGGEQYF
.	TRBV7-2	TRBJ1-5	CASSLEVNSNQPQHF
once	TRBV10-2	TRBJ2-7	CASSDQRAEQYF
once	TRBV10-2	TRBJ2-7	CASRGQGAYEQYF
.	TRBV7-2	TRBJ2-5	CASTLGRGSRETQYF
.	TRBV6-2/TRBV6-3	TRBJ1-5	CASSYSRDRGNQPQHF
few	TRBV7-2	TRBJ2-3	CASSPQQGRTDTQYF
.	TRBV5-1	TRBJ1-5	CASSLAENQPQHF
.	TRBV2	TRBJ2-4	CASRPWEVLAKNIQYF
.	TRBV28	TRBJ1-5	CASRTNRVGQPQHF
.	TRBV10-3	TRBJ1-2	CAISGGLGDGYTF
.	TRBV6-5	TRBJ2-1	CASSYSLAAHEQFF
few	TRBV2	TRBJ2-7	CASRDFRDRGVEQYF
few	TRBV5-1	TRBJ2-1	CASNSDRGVNEQFF
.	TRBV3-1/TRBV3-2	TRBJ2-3	CASSQTGTSGGTDTQYF
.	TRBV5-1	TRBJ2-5	CASSLATGEGETQYF
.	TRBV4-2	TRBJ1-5	CASSQGQGGEPQHF
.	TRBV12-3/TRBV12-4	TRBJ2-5	CASSLSGETQYF
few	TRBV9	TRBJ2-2	CASSVQGNTGELFF
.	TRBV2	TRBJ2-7	CASSELGTSYEQYF
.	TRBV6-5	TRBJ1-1	CASSRGGGNTEAFF
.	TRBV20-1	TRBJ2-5	CSVNREETQYF
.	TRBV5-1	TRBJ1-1	CASSLRGARTEAFF
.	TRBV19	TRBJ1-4	CASRPTWVNEKLFF
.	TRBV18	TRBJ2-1	CASSPIPGFSGAYNEQFF
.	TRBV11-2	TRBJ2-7	CASSLAPAYEQYF
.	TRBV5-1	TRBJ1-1	CASSPGSGTEAFF
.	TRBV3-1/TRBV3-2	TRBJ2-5	CASRAFLQGQETQYF
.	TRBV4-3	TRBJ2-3	CASRQTRAGGDTQYF
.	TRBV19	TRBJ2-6	CASSTGDGANVLTF
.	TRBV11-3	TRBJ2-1	CASSLDGQRNYNEQFF
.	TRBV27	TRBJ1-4	CASSFYSGGSGEKLFF
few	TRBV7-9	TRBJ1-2	CASSLASGNYGYTF